The 3 T cell receptor beta chains given below trace back to one sample, sequenced in a study of blood T cells in healthy people across ages (dated by TCRdb to about 2015). Libraries were built with 5' RACE. The sample was run on an Illumina HiSeq 2500. A second PCR of 7 to 11 cycles was performed with a sample-barcoded 5' primer and a J-beta primer mix. TCRdb's own reprocessing of the public reads used fastp at Q25 and MiXCR and kept productive beta chains. Rows with one shared CDR3 protein collapse into an entry with the most common genes and DNA. The sample contains about 580,000 distinct CDR3 sequences, around 48% of them found a single time. The ten biggest clones cover approximately 23% of the sample. The sequenced sample was blood. These receptors came from a man of 80 years or more in good health.

The chain links TRBV4-3 to TRBJ1-2; 9 bases align to TRBD1. V dropped 0 bases and J dropped 8; count of bases not matched to a gene: 7. Germline CDR1 is LGHNA and CDR2 is YSLEER. The CDR3 is 15 residues long. DNA of the CDR3: TGCGCCAGCAGCCAAGATCTGCGGACAGGGGACGGCTACACCTTC. It yields the protein CASSQDLRTGDGYTF.

This chain uses TRBV3-1 with TRBJ2-3, with D perhaps TRBD1 (5 bases). Germline CDR1 and CDR2: LGHDT and YNNKEL (reference sequence). CDR3 length: 16 residues. V was trimmed by 0 bases and J by 6 bases, leaving 16 bases between them. CDR3 amino acids: CASSQDLRQGGDTQYF. The CDR3 bases are TGTGCCAGCAGCCAAGATCTGCGGCAGGGCGGCGATACGCAGTATTTT.

V usage is TRBV6-6 and J usage is TRBJ2-3; 10 bases align to TRBD2. The CDR3 extends over 16 amino acids. J was trimmed by 4 bases and V by 5 bases; bases with no gene match: 9. Per germline, CDR1 MNHNY and CDR2 SVGAGI (reference sequence). The CDR3 sequence: CASSNYQAGGPDTQYF. The CDR3 DNA reads TGTGCCAGCAGTAACTATCAAGCGGGGGGGCCAGATACGCAGTATTTT.